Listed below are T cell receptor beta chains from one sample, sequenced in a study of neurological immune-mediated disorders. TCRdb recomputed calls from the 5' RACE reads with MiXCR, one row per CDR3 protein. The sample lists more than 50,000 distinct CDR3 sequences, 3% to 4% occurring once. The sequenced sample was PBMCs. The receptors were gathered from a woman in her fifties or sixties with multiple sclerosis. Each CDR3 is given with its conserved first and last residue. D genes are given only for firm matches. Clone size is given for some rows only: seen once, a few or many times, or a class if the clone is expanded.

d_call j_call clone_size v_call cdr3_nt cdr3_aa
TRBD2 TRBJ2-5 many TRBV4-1 TGCGCCAGCAGCCAGGAAGGGACTAGCGGGGCCCTGTACCAAGAGACCCAGTACTTC CASSQEGTSGALYQETQYF
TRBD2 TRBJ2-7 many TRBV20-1 TGCAGTGCTAGAGTAGCGGGGGGGCGTTCCTACGAGCAGTACTTC CSARVAGGRSYEQYF
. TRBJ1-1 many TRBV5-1 TGCGCCAGCAGCGGAGCAGGGTACACTGAAGCTTTCTTT CASSGAGYTEAFF
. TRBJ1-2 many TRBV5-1 TGCGCCAGCAACCTGGACGGAATCAACTATGGCTACACCTTC CASNLDGINYGYTF
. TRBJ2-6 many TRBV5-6 TGTGCCAGCAGGGGCGGACGCAACTCTGGGGCCAACGTCCTGACTTTC CASRGGRNSGANVLTF
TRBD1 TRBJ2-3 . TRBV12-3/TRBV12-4 TGTGCCAGCAGTCGCCGGGACAGAAGCACAGATACGCAGTATTTT CASSRRDRSTDTQYF
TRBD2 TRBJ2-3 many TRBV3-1 TGTGCCAGCAGCCGAAGAATCGCTAGCGGGTCCACAGATACGCAGTATTTT CASSRRIASGSTDTQYF
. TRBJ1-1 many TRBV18 TGTGCCAGCTCGATAGCGGTAGAAGTCACTGAAGCTTTCTTT CASSIAVEVTEAFF
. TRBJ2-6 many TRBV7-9 TGTGCCAGCAGCTTAGGGCCAGTTTTAATCTCTGGGGCCAACGTCCTGACTTTC CASSLGPVLISGANVLTF
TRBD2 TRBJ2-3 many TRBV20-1 TGCAGTGCTAGATTCCTCCCTAGCGGGGGAAATACGCAGTATTTT CSARFLPSGGNTQYF
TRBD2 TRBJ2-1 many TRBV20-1 TGCAGTGCTAGAGATCCTGGGCGGGGGGGGAATGAGCAGTTCTTC CSARDPGRGGNEQFF
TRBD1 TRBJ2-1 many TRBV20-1 TGCAGTGCCACGACAGGGGGCAATGAGCAGTTCTTC CSATTGGNEQFF
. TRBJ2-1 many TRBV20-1 TGCAGTGCTAGAGATGGCCTTTGGGGTTCTTCTGAGCAGTTCTTC CSARDGLWGSSEQFF
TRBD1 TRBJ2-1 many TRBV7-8 TGTGCCAGCAGCTTAAGGGGGCGCCACGGCATCAATGAGCAGTTCTTC CASSLRGRHGINEQFF
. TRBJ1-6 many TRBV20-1 TGCAGTGCTAAAGGCCCCAATTCACCCCTCCACTTT CSAKGPNSPLHF
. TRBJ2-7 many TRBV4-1 TGCGCCAGCAGCCATCCGGTCCGCAGTTACGAGCAGTACTTC CASSHPVRSYEQYF
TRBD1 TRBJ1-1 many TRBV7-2 TGTGCCAGCAGCTTTAACAGGGGGGCGGGTACTGAAGCTTTCTTT CASSFNRGAGTEAFF
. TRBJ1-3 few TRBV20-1 TGCAGTGCTAGAGATGGTGGGTCTGGAAACACCATATATTTT CSARDGGSGNTIYF
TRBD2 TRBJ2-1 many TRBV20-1 TGCAGTGCTATATTCAGTGGGAGACTAGCATACAATGAGCAGTTCTTC CSAIFSGRLAYNEQFF
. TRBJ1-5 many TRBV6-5 TGTGCCAGCAGCCCAAAGGGAAATCAGCCCCAGCATTTT CASSPKGNQPQHF
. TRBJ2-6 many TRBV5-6 TGTGCCAGCCTTCACTCTGGGGCCAACGTCCTGACTTTC CASLHSGANVLTF
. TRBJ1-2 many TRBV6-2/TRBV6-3 TGTGCCAGCAGTTACGCAACAGGGCCCTATGGCTACACCTTC CASSYATGPYGYTF
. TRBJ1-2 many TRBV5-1 TGCGCCAGCAGCTTGGACGGAGACTATGGCTACACCTTC CASSLDGDYGYTF
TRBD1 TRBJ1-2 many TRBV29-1 TGCAGCGTTGATTACCAGGGGGAGTTTGGCTACACCTTC CSVDYQGEFGYTF
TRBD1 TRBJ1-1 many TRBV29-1 TGCAGCGTGCTCGGGACAGCGAGAGTGAACACTGAAGCTTTCTTT CSVLGTARVNTEAFF
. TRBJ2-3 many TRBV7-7 TGTGCCAGCAGCCCAGCGGTGACGAGCACAGATACGCAGTATTTT CASSPAVTSTDTQYF
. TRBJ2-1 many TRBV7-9 TGTGCCAGCAGCTCAGACGCCTTGGGGAATTACAATGAGCAGTTCTTC CASSSDALGNYNEQFF
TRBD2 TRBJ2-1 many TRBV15 TGTGCCACCAGCAACCAGGGACTAGCGGGAGCCAATGAGCAGTTCTTC CATSNQGLAGANEQFF
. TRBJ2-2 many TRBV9 TGTGCCAGCAGCCTAGGAGGAGGAGGCAGGGAAACCGGGGAGCTGTTTTTT CASSLGGGGRETGELFF
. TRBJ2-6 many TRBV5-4 TGTGCCAGCAGCTCCGGGACCGACGGGGCCAACGTCCTGACTTTC CASSSGTDGANVLTF
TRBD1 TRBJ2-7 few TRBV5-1 TGCGCCAGCAGCGAAAGGGACAGGGGAAGCGAGCAGTACTTC CASSERDRGSEQYF
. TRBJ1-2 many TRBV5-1 TGCGCCAGCAGCCCTGGGGACGCGGGCTATGGCTACACCTTC CASSPGDAGYGYTF
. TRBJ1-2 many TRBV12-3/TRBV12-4 TGTGCCAGCAGTCCCAGGGAGAGTTATGGCTACACCTTC CASSPRESYGYTF
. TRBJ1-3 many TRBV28 TGTGCCAGCAGTTTTACAAACACCATATATTTT CASSFTNTIYF
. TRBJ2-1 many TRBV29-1 TGCAGCGTTGATAAGGTCCCAACTTACAATGAGCAGTTCTTC CSVDKVPTYNEQFF
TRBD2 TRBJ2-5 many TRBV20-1 TGCAGTGCTCCCGGACTAGCTTGGGAGACCCAGTACTTC CSAPGLAWETQYF
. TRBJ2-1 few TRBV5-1 TGCGCCAGCAGCTTGGAGTTCGTAGAGCAGTTCTTC CASSLEFVEQFF
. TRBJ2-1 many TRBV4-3 TGCGCCAGCAGCAAAGGGGAAATCGGCCACAATGAGCAGTTCTTC CASSKGEIGHNEQFF
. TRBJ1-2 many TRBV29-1 TGCAGCGTTGAAGACCCGGGAGTTAACTATGGCTACACCTTC CSVEDPGVNYGYTF
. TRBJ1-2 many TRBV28 TGTGCCAGCAGTTTAAACACTTATGGCTACACCTTC CASSLNTYGYTF
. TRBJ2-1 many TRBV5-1 TGCGCCAGCAGCGCAGGGGTTATAGCGACAAATGAGCAGTTCTTC CASSAGVIATNEQFF
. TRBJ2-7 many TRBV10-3 TGTGCCATCAGTGACACCTACGAGCAGTACTTC CAISDTYEQYF
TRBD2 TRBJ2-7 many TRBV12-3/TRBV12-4 TGTGCCAGCAGTCCTACTAGCGCTAACTCCTACGAGCAGTACTTC CASSPTSANSYEQYF
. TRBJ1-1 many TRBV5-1 TGCGCCAGCAGCTTGAACATGAACACTGAAGCTTTCTTT CASSLNMNTEAFF
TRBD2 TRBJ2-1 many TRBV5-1 TGCGCCAGCAGCCGCACTAGCGGGGGGGCCGGGTCCTACAATGAGCAGTTCTTC CASSRTSGGAGSYNEQFF
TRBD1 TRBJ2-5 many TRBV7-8 TGTGCCAGCAGCTTACTGTACAGGGGAGAGACCCAGTACTTC CASSLLYRGETQYF
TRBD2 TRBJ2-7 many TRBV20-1 TGCAGTGCTTCCGAGGGAGGCGGGGGGTTCGACGAGCAGTACTTC CSASEGGGGFDEQYF
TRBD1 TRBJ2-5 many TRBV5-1 TGCGCCAGCAGCTTGGGACAGGGGGGCCCCGAGACCCAGTACTTC CASSLGQGGPETQYF
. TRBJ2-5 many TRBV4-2 TGTGCCAGCAGCCAGGCGACTAGAGAGACCCAGTACTTC CASSQATRETQYF
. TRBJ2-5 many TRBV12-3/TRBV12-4 TGTGCCAGCAGTTTAAGGCAGGCGGAGGAGACCCAGTACTTC CASSLRQAEETQYF
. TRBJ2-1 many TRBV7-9 TGTGCCAGCAGCTTAGTTAGGGGTGAGCAGTTCTTC CASSLVRGEQFF
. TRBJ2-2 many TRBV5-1 TGCGCCAGCAGCTCCGGGTCGAACACCGGGGAGCTGTTTTTT CASSSGSNTGELFF
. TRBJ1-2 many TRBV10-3 TGTGCCACCTGGGACGGGAACTATGGCTACACCTTC CATWDGNYGYTF